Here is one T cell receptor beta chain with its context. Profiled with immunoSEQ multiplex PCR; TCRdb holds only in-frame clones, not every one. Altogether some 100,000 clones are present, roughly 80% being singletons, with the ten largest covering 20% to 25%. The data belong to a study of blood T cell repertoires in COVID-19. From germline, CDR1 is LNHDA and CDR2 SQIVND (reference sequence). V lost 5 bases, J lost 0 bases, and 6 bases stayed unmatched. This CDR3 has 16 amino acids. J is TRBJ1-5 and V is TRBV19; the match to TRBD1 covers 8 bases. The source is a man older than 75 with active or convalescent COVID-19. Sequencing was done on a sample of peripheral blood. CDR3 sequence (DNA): TGTGCCAGTAGTGCAGCGACAGGGGATAGCAATCAGCCCCAGCATTTT. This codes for CASSAATGDSNQPQHF.